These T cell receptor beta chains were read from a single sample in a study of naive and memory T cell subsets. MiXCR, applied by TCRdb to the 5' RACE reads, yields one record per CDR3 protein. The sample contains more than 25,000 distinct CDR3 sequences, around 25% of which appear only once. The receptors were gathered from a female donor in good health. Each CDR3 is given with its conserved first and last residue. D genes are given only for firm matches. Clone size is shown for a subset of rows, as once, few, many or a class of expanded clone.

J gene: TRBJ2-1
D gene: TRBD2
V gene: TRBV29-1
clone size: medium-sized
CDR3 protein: CSVEEWPGLAGSPTYNEQFF
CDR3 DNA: TGCAGCGTTGAAGAATGGCCGGGACTAGCGGGATCCCCTACCTACAATGAGCAGTTCTTC

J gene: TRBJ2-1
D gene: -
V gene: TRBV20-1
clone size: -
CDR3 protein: CSARDSVNNEQFF
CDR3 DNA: TGCAGTGCTAGAGATAGCGTTAACAATGAGCAGTTCTTC

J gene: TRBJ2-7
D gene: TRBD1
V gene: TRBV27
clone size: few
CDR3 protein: CASSPVTGTREQYF
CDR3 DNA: TGTGCCAGCAGTCCTGTGACAGGGACCCGCGAGCAGTACTTC

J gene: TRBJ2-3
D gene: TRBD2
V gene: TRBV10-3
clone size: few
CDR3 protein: CAISGTSGGDTQYF
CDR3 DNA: TGTGCCATCAGCGGGACTAGCGGGGGAGATACGCAGTATTTT

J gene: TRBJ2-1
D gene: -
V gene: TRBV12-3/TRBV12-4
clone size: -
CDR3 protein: CASIPGGHGWDEQFF
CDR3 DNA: TGTGCCAGCATCCCCGGTGGGCACGGGTGGGATGAGCAGTTCTTC

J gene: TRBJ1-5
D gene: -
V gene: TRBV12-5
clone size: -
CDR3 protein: CASGLVGQAYSNQPQHF
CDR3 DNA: TGTGCTAGTGGTTTGGTAGGCCAGGCCTATAGCAATCAGCCCCAGCATTTT

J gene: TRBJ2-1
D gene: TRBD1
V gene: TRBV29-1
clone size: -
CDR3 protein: CSGGQGERFF
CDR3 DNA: TGCAGCGGGGGACAGGGGGAAAGGTTCTTC

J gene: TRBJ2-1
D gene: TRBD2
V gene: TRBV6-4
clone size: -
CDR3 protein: CASSGTSGGYNEQFF
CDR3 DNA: TGTGCCAGCAGTGGGACTAGCGGGGGGTACAATGAGCAGTTCTTC

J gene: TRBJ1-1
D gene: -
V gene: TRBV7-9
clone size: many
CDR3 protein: CASSPGGGYTEAFF
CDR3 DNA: TGTGCCAGCAGCCCTGGTGGGGGTTACACTGAAGCTTTCTTT

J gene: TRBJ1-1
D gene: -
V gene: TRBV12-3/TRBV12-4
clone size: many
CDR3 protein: CASSFHPHGNTEAFF
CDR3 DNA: TGTGCCAGCAGTTTCCACCCCCACGGGAACACTGAAGCTTTCTTT

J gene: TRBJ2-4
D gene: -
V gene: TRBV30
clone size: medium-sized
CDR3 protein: CAWGSFGALAKNIQYF
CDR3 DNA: TGTGCCTGGGGAAGCTTCGGAGCCTTAGCCAAAAACATTCAGTACTTC

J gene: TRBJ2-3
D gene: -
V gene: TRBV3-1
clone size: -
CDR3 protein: CASSPRGGVETDTQYF
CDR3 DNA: TGTGCCAGCAGCCCCCGAGGGGGAGTGGAGACAGATACGCAGTATTTT

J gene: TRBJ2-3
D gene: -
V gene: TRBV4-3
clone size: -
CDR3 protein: CASSQGQIPGSWDTDTQYF
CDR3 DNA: TGCGCCAGCAGCCAAGGCCAAATCCCCGGGAGCTGGGACACAGATACGCAGTATTTT

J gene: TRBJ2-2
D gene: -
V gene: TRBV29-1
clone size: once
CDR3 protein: CSVRSNTGELFF
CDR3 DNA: TGCAGCGTTCGTAGCAACACCGGGGAGCTGTTTTTT

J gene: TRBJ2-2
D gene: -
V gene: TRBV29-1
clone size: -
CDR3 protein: CSVLHDGELFF
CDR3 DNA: TGCAGCGTCCTACACGACGGGGAGCTGTTTTTT

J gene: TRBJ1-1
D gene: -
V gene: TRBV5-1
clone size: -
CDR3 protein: CASSLGATAENTEAFF
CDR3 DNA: TGCGCCAGCAGCTTGGGAGCGACAGCCGAGAACACTGAAGCTTTCTTT

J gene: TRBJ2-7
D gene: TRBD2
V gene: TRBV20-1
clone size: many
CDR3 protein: CSARLAGGGEQYF
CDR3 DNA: TGCAGTGCTAGGCTAGCGGGGGGTGGGGAGCAGTACTTC

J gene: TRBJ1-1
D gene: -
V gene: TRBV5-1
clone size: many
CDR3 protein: CASSLDGTVTEAFF
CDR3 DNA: TGCGCCAGCAGCTTGGATGGGACCGTCACTGAAGCTTTCTTT

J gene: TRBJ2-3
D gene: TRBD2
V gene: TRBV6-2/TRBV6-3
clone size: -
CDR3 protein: CASSYSAGLADRDTQYF
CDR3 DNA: TGTGCCAGCAGTTACTCGGCCGGACTAGCGGACCGAGATACGCAGTATTTT

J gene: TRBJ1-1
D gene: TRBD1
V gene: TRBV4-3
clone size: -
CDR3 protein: CASSQDRWNTEAFF
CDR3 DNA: TGCGCCAGCAGCCAGGACAGGTGGAACACTGAAGCTTTCTTT

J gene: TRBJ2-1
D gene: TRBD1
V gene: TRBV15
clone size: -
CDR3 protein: CATSTYRDRERGEQFF
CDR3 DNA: TGTGCCACCAGCACCTACCGGGACAGGGAGAGGGGTGAGCAGTTCTTC